Following are 22 T cell receptor beta chains from one sample sequenced in a study of post-analysis software for immune sequencing data. Findings and caveats of the study: TRBV segments more frequent in patients than in controls numbered about five and included TRBV5-6, TRBV5-1 and TRBV20-1.

Antigen specificity for these receptors is unknown. Unique molecular identifiers had been added to the TCR beta cDNA libraries. MiXCR, applied by TCRdb to the PCR reads, yields one record per CDR3 protein. The sample lists 350,000 to 450,000 distinct CDR3 sequences, about a third occurring once. The source material was blood. These receptors originate from a girl between 10 and 17 years old with multiple sclerosis.

This clonotype has a handful of counts. The genes are TRBV10-3 and TRBJ2-5; D might be TRBD1 (6 bases). The V end lost 4 bases, the J end lost 5 bases, and 14 bases lay between the germline ends. CDR1 ENHRY and CDR2 SYGVKD come from the germline V gene. CDR3 length: 14 residues. The CDR3 loop reads CAISGPRGSETQYF. In nucleotides, the CDR3 is TGTGCCATCAGTGGCCCTAGGGGGTCGGAGACCCAGTACTTC.

The chain carries TRBV7-9 and TRBJ2-3, with TRBD2 identical over 7 bases. Germline values: CDR1 SEHNR, CDR2 FQNEAQ (reference sequence). The V segment lost 4 bases and the J segment 1 base; nucleotides outside the gene matches: 11. The CDR3 has 17 amino acids. The DNA of the CDR3 is TGTGCCAGCAGCTCCTTGATGAGCGGGGTCGGCACAGATACGCAGTATTTT. Translating it yields CASSSLMSGVGTDTQYF.

This rearrangement joins TRBV20-1 to TRBJ1-1, with D tentatively TRBD1 (5 bases). Germline CDR1 DFQATT, CDR2 SNEGSKA (reference sequence). This CDR3 has 13 amino acids. The V end was cut by 5 bases, the J end by 0 bases, with 10 bases between. CDR3 DNA sequence: TGCAGTGCTGTAGGGACCCTGAACACTGAAGCTTTCTTT. This gives the protein CSAVGTLNTEAFF.

V usage is TRBV6-1 and J usage is TRBJ1-4; a weak D match, TRBD1 (6 bases). V lost 4 bases to trimming and J lost 13 bases, with 16 bases between them. CDR1 is MNHNS and CDR2 is SASEGT in the germline V gene. The CDR3 sequence is 13 residues long. CDR3 residues: CASSARTAERLFF. The DNA of the CDR3 is TGTGCCAGCAGTGCCAGGACAGCCGAACGACTGTTTTTT.

The chain uses TRBV18 and TRBJ2-5; tentative D call: TRBD1 (6 bases). The better agreement between TRBJ2-7 and the DNA end casts doubt on the J call. CDR1 KGHSH and CDR2 LQKENI come from the germline V gene. The CDR3 has 12 residues. The CDR3 bases are TGTGCCAGCTCGAACTACAGGGACGAGCAGTACTTC. This sequence encodes CASSNYRDEQYF.

This clonotype was found many times. The rearrangement uses TRBV5-1 and TRBJ2-7; D remains ambiguous. The germline V and J ends were trimmed by 0 bases and 4 bases, with 11 bases remaining between them. This CDR3 region has 14 residues. Germline V gene lookup returns CDR1 SGHRS and CDR2 YFSETQ. Written as DNA, the CDR3 is TGCGCCAGCAGCTTGGTGGCTAGTGGATACGAGCAGTACTTC. This translates into CASSLVASGYEQYF.

CDR3 coding DNA: TGTGCCAGCAGGCGCGGACAGGGGTCTTTCTACGAGCAGTACTTC. Protein product: CASRRGQGSFYEQYF. The chain links TRBV7-2 to TRBJ2-4, with TRBD1 identical over 9 bases. The last part of the DNA fits TRBJ2-7 better; the J call may be wrong. There are 15 residues in the CDR3. CDR1 SGHTA and CDR2 FQGNSA come from the germline V gene.

This CDR3 reads CASSKLGRGSTDTQYF. In nucleotides, the CDR3 is TGTGCCAGCAGTAAGCTAGGGCGGGGAAGCACAGATACGCAGTATTTT. The chain has TRBV5-4 and TRBJ2-3, with D possibly matching TRBD2 (6 bases). V was clipped by 5 bases and J by 0 bases, with 16 bases between them. This CDR3 is 16 amino acids long. Per the germline V gene, CDR1 is SGHNT and CDR2 is YYREEE (reference sequence).

This clonotype was detected only a few times. This chain links TRBV6-6 with TRBJ1-5; D call uncertain. Germline CDR1 and CDR2: MNHNY and SVGAGI (reference sequence). This CDR3 has 15 residues. V shed 2 bases and J shed 6 bases, with 14 bases lying between them. CDR3 bases: TGTGCCAGCAGTTACATGGCGGCAGAAAGTCAGCCCCAGCATTTT. Amino acids: CASSYMAAESQPQHF.

The chain is built from TRBV7-2 and TRBJ1-6, with D possibly TRBD1 on 6 matching bases. Trimming shortened V by 0 bases and J by 7 bases, and 22 bases separated the two germline ends. The V gene's germline CDR1 is SGHTA and CDR2 FQGNSA. The CDR3 is 19 amino acids. The CDR3 region has the DNA TGTGCCAGCAGCTTAGCGTCGACAGGAACTAACCGGGAAAATTCACCCCTCCACTTT. Encoded protein: CASSLASTGTNRENSPLHF.

The chain is built from TRBV20-1 and TRBJ2-7, with D perhaps being TRBD1 or TRBD2 (5 bases each). V was cut by 6 bases and J by 0 bases, with 18 bases left in between. Per germline, CDR1 DFQATT and CDR2 SNEGSKA (reference sequence). The length of the CDR3 is 15 residues. DNA of the CDR3: TGCAGTGCAAAGAGAGGGGTCTCCAGCTCCTACGAGCAGTACTTC. It codes for CSAKRGVSSSYEQYF.

A few counts support this clonotype. The genes are TRBV5-1 and TRBJ1-4; no clear D gene. The length of the CDR3 is 18 residues. Trimming stripped 2 bases from V and 1 base from J, with 18 bases between. Germline V CDR1 and CDR2: SGHRS, YFSETQ. This chain's CDR3 is CASSFQPSLSGTNEKLFF. In nucleotides, the CDR3 is TGCGCCAGCAGCTTTCAGCCGTCACTCTCGGGAACTAATGAAAAACTGTTTTTT.

The chain uses TRBV7-2 and TRBJ1-1; D is perhaps TRBD1 (5 bases). Per germline, CDR1 SGHTA and CDR2 FQGNSA. The CDR3 covers 15 residues. V dropped 5 bases and J dropped 1 base, with 14 bases sitting between them. The CDR3 DNA reads as TGTGCCAGCAGCGTGGGGGGAGGGAAGAACACTGAAGCTTTCTTT. This encodes CASSVGGGKNTEAFF.

This chain connects TRBV27 to TRBJ2-2; 8 bases fit TRBD1. After removal of 5 bases from V and 3 bases from J, the junction contained 5 bases not matched to a gene. The germline V gene encodes CDR1 MNHEY and CDR2 SMNVEV (reference sequence). The length of the CDR3 is 15 residues. The CDR3 coding sequence is TGTGCCAGCAGTGCGAACAGGGGGGACACCGGGGAGCTGTTTTTT. The encoded protein is CASSANRGDTGELFF.

This clonotype appeared a few times. The J gene is TRBJ2-1, the V gene TRBV11-2; possibly TRBD1 or TRBD2 for D (5 bases each). The CDR3 is 17 residues long. Trimming cost V 4 bases and J 1 base, with 17 bases left between them. Per germline, CDR1 SGHAT and CDR2 FQNNGV. The CDR3 bases are TGTGCCAGCAGCTACGGACGTCGGGGCGAATCCTACAATGAGCAGTTCTTC. It yields the protein CASSYGRRGESYNEQFF.

This clonotype was counted between two and nine times. V usage is TRBV3-1 and J usage is TRBJ2-7; a possible D gene is TRBD2 (5 bases). V was trimmed by 3 bases and J by 7 bases, leaving 16 bases between them. This CDR3 is built from 14 residues. Germline lookup yields CDR1 LGHDT and CDR2 YNNKEL (reference sequence). CDR3 sequence: CASSHSGSLGEQYF. The CDR3 DNA reads TGTGCCAGCAGCCACTCGGGGTCCCTAGGGGAGCAGTACTTC.

This chain links TRBV20-1 with TRBJ1-2, with D tentatively TRBD1 (5 bases). The CDR3 has 13 residues. With 0 bases removed from V and 6 bases from J, the gap between germline ends came to 11 bases. Germline V lookup: CDR1 DFQATT, CDR2 SNEGSKA (reference sequence). CDR3 in amino acids: CSARDRAGNGYTF. CDR3 nucleotides: TGCAGTGCTAGAGATCGGGCAGGGAATGGCTACACCTTC.

The table lists this clonotype with a few counts. The chain is built from TRBV7-8 and TRBJ2-1; 8 bases map to TRBD1. The germline CDR1 and CDR2 sequences are SGHVS and FQNEAQ. CDR3 length: 17 residues. Germline trimming cut 3 bases from V and 8 bases from J; bases unmatched to any gene: 15. The CDR3 DNA reads as TGTGCCAGCAGCTTCATTCTACCCCGGACAGGGAGGCATGAGCAGTTCTTC. As protein: CASSFILPRTGRHEQFF.

This clonotype has a handful of counts. The chain recombines TRBV6-2 or TRBV6-3 with TRBJ2-1, with 10 positions matching TRBD1. After removal of 6 bases from V and 4 bases from J, the junction contained 3 bases not matched to a gene. This CDR3 region has 14 residues. Germline lookup yields CDR1 MNHEY and CDR2 SVGEGT. CDR3 DNA sequence: TGTGCCAGCAGCGGACAGGGGGGATACAATGAGCAGTTCTTC. It encodes CASSGQGGYNEQFF.

This clonotype occurred a few times. The chain uses TRBV3-1 and TRBJ2-7, with 7 bases that match TRBD2. The CDR3 loop spans 11 amino acids. Germline CDR1 is LGHDT and CDR2 is YNNKEL (reference sequence). Unmatched junction bases numbered 0, after V lost 8 bases and J lost 2 bases. The chain's CDR3 is CASGTTYEQYF. Written as DNA, the CDR3 is TGTGCCAGCGGGACTACCTACGAGCAGTACTTC.

This chain joins TRBV27 and TRBJ1-1, with 7 bases identical to TRBD1. V lost 1 base and J lost 1; bases outside the gene matches: 6. There are 16 residues in the CDR3. Germline V CDR1 and CDR2: MNHEY, SMNVEV (reference sequence). The CDR3 here is CASSLLPGQKNTEAFF. CDR3 nucleotides: TGTGCCAGCAGTTTATTACCGGGACAGAAGAACACTGAAGCTTTCTTT.

On this clonotype itself: An end of the junction does not agree with germline; a read error may underlie this. The chain links TRBV2 to TRBJ2-7; D uncertain. This CDR3 has 12 residues. CDR1 SNHLY and CDR2 FYNNEI come from the germline V gene. The CDR3 DNA reads TGTGCCAGCAGCGAGCACTCCTACGAGCAATACTTC. Translating it yields CASSEHSYEQYF. Full variable domain (missing parts from reference TRBV2 and TRBJ2-7): EPEVTQTPSHQVTQMGQEVILRCVPISNHLYFYWYRQILGQKVEFLVSFYNNEISEKSEIFDDQFSVERPDGSNFTLKIRSTKLEDSAMYFCASSEHSYEQYFGPGTRLTVT.